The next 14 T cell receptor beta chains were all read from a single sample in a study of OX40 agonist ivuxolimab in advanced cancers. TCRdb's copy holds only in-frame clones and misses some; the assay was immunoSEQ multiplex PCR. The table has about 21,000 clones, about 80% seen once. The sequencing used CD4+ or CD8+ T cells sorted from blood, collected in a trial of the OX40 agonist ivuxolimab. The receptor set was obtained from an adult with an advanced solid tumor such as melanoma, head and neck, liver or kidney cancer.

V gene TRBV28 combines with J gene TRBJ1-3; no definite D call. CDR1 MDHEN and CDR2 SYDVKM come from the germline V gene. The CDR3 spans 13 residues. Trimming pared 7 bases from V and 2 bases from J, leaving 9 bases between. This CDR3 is CASTEVTGNTIYF. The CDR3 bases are TGTGCCAGCACTGAGGTCACTGGAAACACCATATATTTT.

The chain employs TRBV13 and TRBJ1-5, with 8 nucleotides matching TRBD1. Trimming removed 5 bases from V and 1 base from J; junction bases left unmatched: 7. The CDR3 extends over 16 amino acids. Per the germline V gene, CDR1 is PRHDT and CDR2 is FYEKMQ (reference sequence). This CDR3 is CASSNTGQGSNQPQHF. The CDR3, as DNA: TGTGCCAGCAGCAACACTGGACAGGGAAGCAATCAGCCCCAGCATTTT.

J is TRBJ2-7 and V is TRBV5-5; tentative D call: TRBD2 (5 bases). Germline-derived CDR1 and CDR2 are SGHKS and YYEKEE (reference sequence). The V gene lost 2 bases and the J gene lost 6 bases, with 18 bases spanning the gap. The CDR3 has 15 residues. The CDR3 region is CASSFAGDRSSEQYF. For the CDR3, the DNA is TGTGCCAGCAGCTTCGCCGGGGATCGAAGTAGCGAGCAGTACTTC.

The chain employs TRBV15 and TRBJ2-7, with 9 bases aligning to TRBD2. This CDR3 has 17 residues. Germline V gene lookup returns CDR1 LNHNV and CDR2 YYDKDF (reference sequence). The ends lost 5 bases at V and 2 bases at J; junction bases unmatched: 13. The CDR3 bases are TGTGCCACCAGCGGGATACAACCGACTAGCGGCACCTACGAGCAGTACTTC. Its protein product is CATSGIQPTSGTYEQYF.

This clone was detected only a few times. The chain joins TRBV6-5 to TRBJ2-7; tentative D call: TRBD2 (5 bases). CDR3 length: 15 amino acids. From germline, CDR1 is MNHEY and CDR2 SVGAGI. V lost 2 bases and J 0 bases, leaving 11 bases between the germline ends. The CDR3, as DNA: TGTGCCAGCAGTTACCACGAAGGGAGCTCCTACGAGCAGTACTTC. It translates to CASSYHEGSSYEQYF.

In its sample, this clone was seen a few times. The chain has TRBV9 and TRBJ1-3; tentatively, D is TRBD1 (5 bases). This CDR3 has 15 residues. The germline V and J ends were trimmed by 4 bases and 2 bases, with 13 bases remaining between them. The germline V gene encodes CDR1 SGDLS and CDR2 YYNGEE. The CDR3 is CASSISGTTGNTIYF. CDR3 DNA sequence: TGTGCCAGCAGCATTTCCGGGACTACTGGAAACACCATATATTTT.

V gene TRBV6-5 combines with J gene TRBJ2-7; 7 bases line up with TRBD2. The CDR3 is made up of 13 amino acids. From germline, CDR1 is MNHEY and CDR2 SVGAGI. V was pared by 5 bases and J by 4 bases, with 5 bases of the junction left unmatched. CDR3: CASSETSRYEQYF. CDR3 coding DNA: TGTGCCAGCAGTGAGACTAGCAGATACGAGCAGTACTTC.

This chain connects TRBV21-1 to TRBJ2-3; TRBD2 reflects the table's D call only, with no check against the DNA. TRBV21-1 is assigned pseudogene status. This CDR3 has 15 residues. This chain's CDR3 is CASSNPRGGTDTQYF. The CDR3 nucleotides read TGTGCCAGCAGCAACCCTCGCGGGGGCACAGATACGCAGTATTTT.

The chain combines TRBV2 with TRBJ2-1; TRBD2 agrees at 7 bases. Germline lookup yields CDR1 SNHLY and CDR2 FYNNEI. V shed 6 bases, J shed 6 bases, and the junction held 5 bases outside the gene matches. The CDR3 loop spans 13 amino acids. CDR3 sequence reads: CASSWTRGNEQFF. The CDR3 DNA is TGTGCCAGCAGCTGGACTAGGGGCAATGAGCAGTTCTTC.

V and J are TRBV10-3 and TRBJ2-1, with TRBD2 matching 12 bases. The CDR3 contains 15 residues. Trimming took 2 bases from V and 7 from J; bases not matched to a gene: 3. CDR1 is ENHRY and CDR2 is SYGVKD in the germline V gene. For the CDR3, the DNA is TGTGCCATCAGTGAGACTAGCGGGAGGCGAAATGAGCAGTTCTTC. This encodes CAISETSGRRNEQFF.

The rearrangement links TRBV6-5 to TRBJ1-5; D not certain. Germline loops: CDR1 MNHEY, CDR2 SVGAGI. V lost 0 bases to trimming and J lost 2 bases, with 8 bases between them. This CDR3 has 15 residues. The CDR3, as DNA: TGTGCCAGCAGTTACTCGGAGGGAGGCAATCAGCCCCAGCATTTT. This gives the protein CASSYSEGGNQPQHF.

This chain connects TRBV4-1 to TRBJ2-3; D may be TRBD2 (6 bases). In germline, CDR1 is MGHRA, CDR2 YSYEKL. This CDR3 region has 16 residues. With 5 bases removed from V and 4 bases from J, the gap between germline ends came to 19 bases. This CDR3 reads CASSLRGGGTADTQYF. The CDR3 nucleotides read TGCGCCAGCAGCTTAAGAGGCGGCGGGACGGCAGATACGCAGTATTTT.

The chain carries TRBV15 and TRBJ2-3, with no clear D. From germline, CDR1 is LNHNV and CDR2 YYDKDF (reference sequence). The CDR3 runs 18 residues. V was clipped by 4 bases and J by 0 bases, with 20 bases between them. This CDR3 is CATSTATPRQISTDTQYF. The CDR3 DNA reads TGTGCCACCAGCACAGCCACCCCGCGGCAGATTAGCACAGATACGCAGTATTTT.

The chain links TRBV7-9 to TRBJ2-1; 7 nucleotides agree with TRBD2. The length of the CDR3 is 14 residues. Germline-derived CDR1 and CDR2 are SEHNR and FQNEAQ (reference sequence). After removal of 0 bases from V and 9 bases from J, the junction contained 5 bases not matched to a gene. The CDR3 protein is CASSLAAGVFEQFF. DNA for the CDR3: TGTGCCAGCAGCTTAGCGGCGGGAGTTTTTGAGCAGTTCTTC.